The 17 T cell receptor beta chains below all came from one sample that was sequenced in a study of CD8 T cells in Susac syndrome. RNA totalling roughly 0.45 to 1 ug underwent reverse transcription with random hexamers. Each CDR3 protein is one row after TCRdb ran MiXCR on the immunoSEQ multiplex PCR reads. Of about 140,000 distinct CDR3 sequences in the sample, 90% to 95% were seen once. Sequencing input: CD4+ T cells from PBMCs. Receptors originate from a human donor with multiple sclerosis.

V is TRBV29-1 and J is TRBJ2-5; the match to TRBD1 covers 10 bases. This CDR3 spans 14 amino acids. Germline V CDR1 and CDR2: SQVTM, ANQGSEA. Germline trimming cut 3 bases from V and 8 bases from J; bases unmatched to any gene: 9. The CDR3 DNA follows: TGCAGCGTTGAGGGACAGGGGCGACAAGGAACCCAGTACTTC. This encodes CSVEGQGRQGTQYF. The whole variable domain, remainder taken from reference TRBV29-1 and TRBJ2-5, is SAVISQKPSRDICQRGTSLTIQCQVDSQVTMMFWYRQQPGQSLTLIATANQGSEATYESGFVIDKFPISRPNLTFSTLTVSNMSPEDSSIYLCSVEGQGRQGTQYFGPGTRLLVL.

This clonotype has more than one count but fewer than ten. This rearrangement joins TRBV7-9 to TRBJ2-7; D might be TRBD1 or TRBD2, each matching 6 bases. Germline CDR1 is SEHNR and CDR2 is FQNEAQ (reference sequence). V was pared by 11 bases and J by 3 bases, with 14 bases between. This CDR3 is 12 amino acids long. CDR3: CAEARGDYEQYF. CDR3 coding DNA: TGTGCCGAGGCGAGGGGGGACTACGAGCAGTACTTC.

The chain joins TRBV15 to TRBJ2-1, with TRBD2 matching over 14 bases. The CDR3 extends over 17 amino acids. The V segment lost 3 bases and the J segment 5 bases; nucleotides outside the gene matches: 6. Germline CDR1 is LNHNV and CDR2 is YYDKDF (reference sequence). The CDR3 nucleotides are TGTGCCACCAGCAGGGCGAGACTAGCGGGAGGGAACAATGAGCAGTTCTTC. This sequence encodes CATSRARLAGGNNEQFF. Looking up the rest from reference TRBV15 and TRBJ2-1 gives the full variable domain: DAMVIQNPRYQVTQFGKPVTLSCSQTLNHNVMYWYQQKSSQAPKLLFHYYDKDFNNEADTPDNFQSRRPNTSFCFLDIRSPGLGDTAMYLCATSRARLAGGNNEQFFGPGTRLTVL.

This clonotype showed up just once. The chain is built from TRBV20-1 and TRBJ1-1; the D gene is possibly TRBD1 (6 bases). The CDR3 totals 15 residues. The germline V and J ends were trimmed by 1 base and 4 bases, with 16 bases remaining between them. Per germline, CDR1 DFQATT and CDR2 SNEGSKA (reference sequence). CDR3 protein: CSARGGQTWGTEAFF. The DNA for the CDR3 is TGCAGTGCTAGAGGCGGACAGACCTGGGGCACTGAAGCTTTCTTT.

This chain connects TRBV7-2 to TRBJ1-2; D perhaps matches TRBD1 (6 bases). Trimming removed 7 bases at V and 2 bases at J, with 14 bases between. Germline CDR1 and CDR2: SGHTA and FQGNSA. The CDR3 contains 14 residues. Written as DNA, the CDR3 is TGTGCCAGCACATTTGACAGGACAAACTATGGCTACACCTTC. Translating it yields CASTFDRTNYGYTF.

As DNA, the CDR3 is TGTGCCAGCTCACGGGACCCCATTTATGGCTACACCTTC. Protein product: CASSRDPIYGYTF. This chain uses TRBV12-3 or TRBV12-4 with TRBJ1-2; possibly TRBD1 for D (5 bases). This CDR3 has 13 amino acids. Trimming stripped 8 bases from V and 5 bases from J, with 15 bases between.

A single count supports this clonotype. This sequence joins TRBV28 and TRBJ1-1, with D hard to call. Germline CDR1 and CDR2: MDHEN and SYDVKM. V was clipped by 7 bases and J by 2 bases, with 5 bases between them. CDR3 length equals 11 residues. The CDR3 sequence is CASNQNTEAFF. CDR3 nucleotides: TGTGCCAGCAACCAAAACACTGAAGCTTTCTTT. Supplemented by reference TRBV28 and TRBJ1-1, the full variable domain reads DVKVTQSSRYLVKRTGEKVFLECVQDMDHENMFWYRQDPGLGLRLIYFSYDVKMKEKGDIPEGYSVSREKKERFSLILESASTNQTSMYLCASNQNTEAFFGQGTRLTVV.

J is TRBJ2-7 and V is TRBV7-2; D possibly uses TRBD1 or TRBD2 (5 bases each). Germline V gene data show CDR1 as SGHTA and CDR2 as FQGNSA. The CDR3 spans 15 residues. With 3 bases removed from V and 5 bases from J, the gap between germline ends came to 17 bases. This chain's CDR3 is CASSLAVGRIDEQYF. The CDR3, as DNA: TGTGCCAGCAGCTTGGCGGTGGGACGGATTGACGAGCAGTACTTC.

The chain recombines TRBV5-1 with TRBJ2-4; TRBD2 matches at 8 bases. The CDR3 spans 16 residues. Trimming at V came to 4 bases and at J to 9 bases, leaving 15 bases not matched to a gene. Germline V CDR1 and CDR2: SGHRS, YFSETQ. CDR3 in amino acids: CASSPQGLAGLGIQYF. In DNA, the CDR3 is TGCGCCAGCAGCCCCCAAGGACTAGCCGGTCTCGGCATTCAGTACTTC. The full variable domain, with the rest looked up from reference TRBV5-1 and TRBJ2-4, is KAGVTQTPRYLIKTRGQQVTLSCSPISGHRSVSWYQQTPGQGLQFLFEYFSETQRNKGNFPGRFSGRQFSNSRSEMNVSTLELGDSALYLCASSPQGLAGLGIQYFGAGTRLSVL.

There are a few counts of this clonotype. CDR3 DNA sequence: TGTGCCAGCAGTCTACTAGTCAGAAACGAGCAGTACTTC. Its protein is CASSLLVRNEQYF. The chain couples TRBV2 to TRBJ2-7; D is possibly TRBD2 (5 bases). Germline values: CDR1 SNHLY, CDR2 FYNNEI. This CDR3 has 13 amino acids. Trimming removed 5 bases at V and 5 bases at J, with 13 bases between.

This chain joins TRBV24-1 and TRBJ2-3; the D is unclear. CDR3 length equals 14 residues. V lost 2 bases and J lost 7, with 12 bases in between. Germline V gene data show CDR1 as KGHDR and CDR2 as SFDVKD. The CDR3 is CATSDSPTRHTQYF. The CDR3 nucleotides are TGTGCCACCAGTGATTCCCCCACCCGTCATACGCAGTATTTT.

The chain couples TRBV7-2 to TRBJ2-5, with D maybe TRBD2 (5 bases). Germline V lookup: CDR1 SGHTA, CDR2 FQGNSA. CDR3 size: 14 residues. Trimming removed 1 base at V and 1 base at J, with 7 bases between. The CDR3 region is CASSLVRGQETQYF. The CDR3 bases are TGTGCCAGCAGCTTAGTACGGGGCCAAGAGACCCAGTACTTC. The whole variable domain, remainder taken from reference TRBV7-2 and TRBJ2-5, is GAGVSQSPSNKVTEKGKDVELRCDPISGHTALYWYRQSLGQGLEFLIYFQGNSAPDKSGLPSDRFSAERTGGSVSTLTIQRTQQEDSAVYLCASSLVRGQETQYFGPGTRLLVL.

This chain links TRBV14 with TRBJ2-1, with TRBD2 identical over 12 bases. The CDR3 totals 15 residues. The trim removed 4 bases at V and 4 bases at J, leaving 2 bases unmatched. Germline lookup yields CDR1 SGHDN and CDR2 FVKESK. CDR3 loop: CASSLGTSGYNEQFF. CDR3 nucleotide sequence: TGTGCCAGCAGCCTTGGGACTAGCGGGTACAATGAGCAGTTCTTC. The full variable domain, with the rest looked up from reference TRBV14 and TRBJ2-1, is EAGVTQFPSHSVIEKGQTVTLRCDPISGHDNLYWYRRVMGKEIKFLLHFVKESKQDESGMPNNRFLAERTGGTYSTLKVQPAELEDSGVYFCASSLGTSGYNEQFFGPGTRLTVL.

The chain combines TRBV9 with TRBJ2-3; possible D gene TRBD1, 6 bases. Trimming took off 3 bases at V and 1 base at J, with 9 bases between the two ends. Looked up from germline, CDR1 is SGDLS and CDR2 is YYNGEE. CDR3 length equals 14 residues. In DNA form, the CDR3 reads TGTGCCAGCAGCGAGAACAGGGGCACAGATACGCAGTATTTT. Protein sequence: CASSENRGTDTQYF.

The sample holds one count of this clonotype. The genes are TRBV14 and TRBJ1-6; D gene uncertain. The V gene lost 5 bases and the J gene lost 6 bases, with 11 bases spanning the gap. Germline V lookup: CDR1 SGHDN, CDR2 FVKESK. The CDR3 contains 14 residues. The CDR3 DNA reads TGTGCCAGCAGCAAGGCCCTACTTAATTCACCCCTCCACTTT. It is translated as CASSKALLNSPLHF.

V and J are TRBV20-1 and TRBJ2-1; 9 nucleotides line up with TRBD2. V lost 1 base and J lost 1; bases outside the gene matches: 5. This CDR3 spans 16 amino acids. CDR1 and CDR2 from the germline V gene are DFQATT and SNEGSKA (reference sequence). The CDR3 is CSARGFSGSSYNEQFF. CDR3 nucleotides: TGCAGTGCTAGAGGGTTTAGCGGGAGTTCCTACAATGAGCAGTTCTTC.

The chain employs TRBV29-1 and TRBJ2-3; TRBD1 agrees at 8 bases. V shed 6 bases, J shed 7 bases, and the junction held 6 bases outside the gene matches. The length of the CDR3 is 12 residues. In germline, CDR1 is SQVTM, CDR2 ANQGSEA. As DNA, the CDR3 is TGCAGCGTCATGAGGACAGGGAATACGCAGTATTTT. Protein sequence: CSVMRTGNTQYF.